This passage covers 14 T cell receptor beta chains from one sample sequenced in a study of radiotherapy plus CTLA-4 blockade in lung cancer. The method was immunoSEQ multiplex PCR; TCRdb's version includes in-frame clones alone and lacks a portion of them. The sample includes around 15,000 clones, roughly two thirds of them seen just once. Sequences were derived from peripheral blood, sampled from a patient treated with radiotherapy plus ipilimumab. These receptors all come from a human donor with non-small cell lung cancer whose response to radiotherapy plus ipilimumab could not be evaluated.

The V call is TRBV23-1, the J call TRBJ2-6, with 7 bases lining up with TRBD1. TRBV23-1 is assigned to the ORF class and has an uncertain function. This CDR3 has 18 residues. The junction had 10 bases not matched to a gene; V was cut back by 2 bases and J by 3 bases. In nucleotides, the CDR3 is TGCGCCAGCAGTCAAAGCAAAACAGGGGTATTTGGGGCCAACGTCCTGACTTTC. Translated: CASSQSKTGVFGANVLTF.

The J gene is TRBJ2-7, the V gene TRBV29-1; TRBD1 agrees at 11 bases. V shed 7 bases and J 4 bases; nucleotides not matched to a gene: 9. The CDR3 loop spans 14 amino acids. The germline CDR1 and CDR2 sequences are SQVTM and ANQGSEA. The DNA of the CDR3 is TGCAGCGCGGGACGGGACAGGGGGGGATACGAGCAGTACTTC. It encodes CSAGRDRGGYEQYF.

The gene calls are TRBV7-2 and TRBJ2-2; a weak D match, TRBD2 (5 bases). V was shortened by 0 bases and J by 5 bases, with 13 bases between the two germline ends. The CDR3 loop spans 16 amino acids. Germline CDR1 reads SGHTA; CDR2 reads FQGNSA. The CDR3 sequence is CASSLALGPGTGELFF. The CDR3 region has the DNA TGTGCCAGCAGCTTAGCGTTAGGCCCGGGGACCGGGGAGCTGTTTTTT.

This clone has only one observation. The chain employs TRBV9 and TRBJ2-3, with TRBD2 matching over 8 bases. This CDR3 is built from 15 residues. After removal of 4 bases from V and 6 bases from J, the junction contained 10 bases not matched to a gene. CDR1 SGDLS and CDR2 YYNGEE come from the germline V gene. The CDR3 reads CASSRGAGGSDTQYF. The CDR3 coding sequence is TGTGCCAGCAGCCGGGGGGCGGGGGGTTCCGATACGCAGTATTTT.

This chain links TRBV6-1 with TRBJ2-7; D gene unclear. The germline gives CDR1 MNHNS, CDR2 SASEGT. The CDR3 totals 12 residues. Trimming left V 3 bases short and J 2 bases short, with 5 bases between. The CDR3 nucleotides are TGTGCCAGCAGTGATAATCCCTACGAGCAGTACTTC. This codes for CASSDNPYEQYF.

The J gene is TRBJ1-1, the V gene TRBV4-2, with a tentative D call TRBD1 (5 bases). Deletions cut 2 bases from V and 1 base from J, with 8 bases between. The CDR3 contains 14 residues. The germline V gene has CDR1 LGHNA and CDR2 YNFKEQ. CDR3 amino acids: CASSQSDRNTEAFF. As DNA, the CDR3 is TGTGCCAGCAGCCAATCTGACAGGAACACTGAAGCTTTCTTT.

Concerning this clone itself: Other nucleotide sequences from this sample produce the same CDR3. The rearrangement uses TRBV18 and TRBJ2-1; a possible D gene is TRBD1 (6 bases). CDR3 length: 12 amino acids. Germline assignment: CDR1 KGHSH and CDR2 LQKENI. V was cut by 6 bases and J by 5 bases, with 8 bases left in between. CDR3 protein: CASSSGDNEQFF. The CDR3 nucleotides read TGTGCCAGCTCCTCAGGGGACAATGAGCAGTTCTTC. The variable domain in full, with the rest retrieved from reference TRBV18 and TRBJ2-1, is NAGVMQNPRHLVRRRGQEARLRCSPMKGHSHVYWYRQLPEEGLKFMVYLQKENIIDESGMPKERFSAEFPKEGPSILRIQQVVRGDSAAYFCASSSGDNEQFFGPGTRLTVL.

The gene calls are TRBV18 and TRBJ1-2, with no clear D. The V gene's germline CDR1 is KGHSH and CDR2 LQKENI. V lost 5 bases to trimming and J lost 1 base, with 5 bases between them. This CDR3 has 12 amino acids. The CDR3 here is CASSGNNYGYTF. In DNA, the CDR3 is TGTGCCAGCTCAGGCAATAACTATGGCTACACCTTC.

This clone was counted a few times. This likely reflects a read error, since a far larger clone is one base away. The chain is built from TRBV21-1 and TRBJ1-1; the D call in the table, TRBD1, was not verified against the DNA. TRBV21-1 is designated a pseudogene. The CDR3 runs to 15 residues. The CDR3 coding sequence is TGTGTCAGCAGCAAAGCGGGGGCTTCGGTCACTGAAGCTTTCTTT. Translating gives CVSSKAGASVTEAFF.

V usage is TRBV9 and J usage is TRBJ2-2; 9 bases agree with TRBD1. J lost 5 bases, V lost 4 bases, and 9 bases had no gene match. Germline-derived CDR1 and CDR2 are SGDLS and YYNGEE. The CDR3 is 16 amino acids. This chain's CDR3 is CASSQTGGVGTGELFF. CDR3 in DNA: TGTGCCAGCAGCCAAACAGGGGGCGTCGGAACCGGGGAGCTGTTTTTT.

J is TRBJ2-2 and V is TRBV9, with TRBD2 matching 14 bases. Trimming took 4 bases from V and 5 from J; bases not matched to a gene: 19. Germline loops: CDR1 SGDLS, CDR2 YYNGEE. There are 21 residues in the CDR3. The CDR3 loop reads CASSSRVPGLAGAGGTGELFF. Here the CDR3 DNA reads TGTGCCAGCAGCTCCCGTGTCCCGGGACTAGCGGGGGCCGGGGGGACCGGGGAGCTGTTTTTT.

Only a few counts were recorded for this clone. The chain has TRBV19 and TRBJ2-6, with 7 bases identical to TRBD1. Germline CDR1 reads LNHDA; CDR2 reads SQIVND (reference sequence). After removal of 11 bases from V and 0 bases from J, the junction contained 7 bases not matched to a gene. This CDR3 contains 15 residues. As DNA, the CDR3 is TGTGCCTCCGGACAGGTTAGCTCTGGGGCCAACGTCCTGACTTTC. Its protein product is CASGQVSSGANVLTF.

This chain links TRBV6-6 with TRBJ2-2; 12 nucleotides line up with TRBD1. Germline V gene lookup returns CDR1 MNHNY and CDR2 SVGAGI (reference sequence). The V gene end was trimmed by 4 bases and the J gene end by 7 bases; junction bases not matched to a gene: 7. CDR3 length: 16 residues. The CDR3 sequence is CASSSPGQGADGELFF. The CDR3 bases are TGTGCCAGCAGTTCGCCGGGACAGGGGGCCGACGGGGAGCTGTTTTTT.

In this sample, this clone turned up a few times. The chain combines TRBV5-6 with TRBJ1-3; D is ambiguous. The CDR3 has 14 residues. V lost 0 bases to trimming and J lost 0 bases, with 4 bases between them. Per germline, CDR1 SGHDT and CDR2 YYEEEE. The CDR3 reads CASSLANSGNTIYF. CDR3 sequence (DNA): TGTGCCAGCAGCTTGGCCAACTCTGGAAACACCATATATTTT.